This T cell receptor beta chain was identified during a study of cytomegalovirus exposure and HLA in healthy donors. PCR amplification relied on 60 Vbeta primers (plus 13 Jbeta primers). The repertoire was sequenced with immunoSEQ multiplex PCR; TCRdb's copy has only in-frame clones and lacks some. Seen here are around 190,000 clones, over 70% observed once, and the top ten hold approximately 0.55%. A remark on this clone: Its target is unknown.

Regarding the study as a whole: The study listed under 200 cytomegalovirus-associated TCR beta chains. Reports described diagnosis of cytomegalovirus status by the classifier as highly specific and sensitive.

This CDR3 has 15 residues. Germline trimming cut 6 bases from V and 5 bases from J; bases unmatched to any gene: 10. Germline CDR1 reads LNHDA; CDR2 reads SQIVND (reference sequence). Specimen: PBMCs. The sequence was obtained from a woman aged 45 to 65 in good health and CMV-seronegative. The chain uses TRBV19 and TRBJ2-5; TRBD2 agrees at 9 bases. The CDR3 nucleotides are TGTGCCAGTAGGAGTGTAGCGGGAGTGTTGGAGACCCAGTACTTC. This sequence encodes CASRSVAGVLETQYF.